These 20 T cell receptor beta chains came from one sample sequenced in a study of molecular identifiers for immune sequencing clone quantification. TCRdb fed the PCR reads into MiXCR, producing one record per CDR3 protein. The table records tens of thousands of distinct CDR3 sequences, more than 35% of them present only once. Source material: naive CD8+ T cells from blood, with Jurkat cell RNA spiked in. Indicated subset: FACS-sorted CD8+CD4-CCR7+CD45RA+ naive T cells. The receptors were sampled from a human donor in good health. Some libraries in this study had Jurkat cell RNA spiked in.

In its sample, this clonotype was seen a few times. The J gene is TRBJ2-3, the V gene TRBV4-1; either TRBD1 or TRBD2 may fit D (5 bases each). The germline V and J ends were trimmed by 0 bases and 4 bases, with 14 bases remaining between them. The V gene's germline CDR1 is MGHRA and CDR2 YSYEKL. This CDR3 has 16 amino acids. This chain's CDR3 is CASSQEVGLGADTQYF. In nucleotides, the CDR3 is TGCGCCAGCAGCCAAGAGGTTGGACTGGGGGCAGATACGCAGTATTTT.

A word on this clonotype: A much larger clone differs by one base, so this may be a read error. The V gene is TRBV28, the J gene TRBJ2-7; 7 bases map to TRBD2. V lost 4 bases and J lost 6; bases outside the gene matches: 9. CDR3 length equals 14 residues. The germline V gene has CDR1 MDHEN and CDR2 SYDVKM. The CDR3 loop is CASSWWGGSAEQYF. DNA for the CDR3: TGTGCCAGCAGTTGGTGGGGGGGTTCGGCCGAGCAGTACTTC.

This clonotype was detected many times. This sequence joins TRBV7-2 and TRBJ2-1; D perhaps matches TRBD1 (5 bases). CDR1 is SGHTA, CDR2 FQGNSA, per germline. This CDR3 contains 14 residues. V was clipped by 3 bases and J by 3 bases, with 9 bases between them. CDR3 protein: CASSFTGRYNEQFF. The DNA of the CDR3 is TGTGCCAGCAGCTTTACAGGACGCTACAATGAGCAGTTCTTC.

This clonotype appeared many times. The J gene is TRBJ2-4, the V gene TRBV28; unclear D gene. Germline assignment: CDR1 MDHEN and CDR2 SYDVKM. This CDR3 spans 18 amino acids. The V gene lost 5 bases and the J gene lost 0 bases, with 20 bases spanning the gap. The CDR3 loop reads CASSEHPRNYLAKNIQYF. CDR3 coding DNA: TGTGCCAGCAGTGAACACCCCCGAAATTACTTAGCCAAAAACATTCAGTACTTC.

V usage is TRBV9 and J usage is TRBJ2-2; TRBD1 matches 7 bases. The ends lost 0 bases at V and 1 base at J; junction bases unmatched: 9. The CDR3 is 18 residues long. Germline V gene lookup returns CDR1 SGDLS and CDR2 YYNGEE. CDR3 loop: CASSVGRQGRKNTGELFF. The CDR3, as DNA: TGTGCCAGCAGCGTAGGGAGACAGGGAAGGAAGAACACCGGGGAGCTGTTTTTT.

To note about this clonotype: At one of its ends the junction is not consistent with the germline gene, which may arise from a read error. This sequence joins TRBV6-2 or TRBV6-3 and TRBJ2-3, with 10 positions matching TRBD1. This CDR3 region has 16 residues. Germline CDR1 is MNHEY and CDR2 is SVGEGT. In DNA, the CDR3 is TGTGCCAGCAGTTACTCGACGGGACAGGGGACAGAAACGCTGTATTTT. Residues: CASSYSTGQGTETLYF.

The table lists this clonotype with many counts. The V and J genes are TRBV12-3 or TRBV12-4 and TRBJ1-1; D is ambiguous. Trimming left V 3 bases short and J 4 bases short, with 12 bases between. The CDR3 totals 14 residues. The CDR3 here is CASSFTLGPTEAFF. The CDR3 DNA follows: TGTGCCAGCAGTTTTACGCTAGGCCCCACTGAAGCTTTCTTT.

On this clonotype itself: A much larger clone differs by one base, so this may be a read error. The chain combines TRBV13 with TRBJ1-1; D ambiguous. CDR1 and CDR2 (germline): PRHDT, FYEKMQ (reference sequence). The CDR3 runs to 12 residues. The CDR3 here is CASSSGNTDAFF. The CDR3 nucleotides are TGTGCCAGCAGCTCGGGGAATACTGATGCTTTCTTT. The complete variable domain, with remaining parts taken from reference TRBV13 and TRBJ1-1, reads AAGVIQSPRHLIKEKRETATLKCYPIPRHDTVYWYQQGPGQDPQFLISFYEKMQSDKGSIPDRFSAQQFSDYHSELNMSSLELGDSALYFCASSSGNTDAFFGQGTRLTVV.

This clonotype was picked up many times. The chain joins TRBV28 to TRBJ2-3, with D perhaps matching TRBD2 (6 bases). CDR1 and CDR2 (germline): MDHEN, SYDVKM. This CDR3 spans 12 amino acids. Trimming removed 7 bases from V and 4 bases from J, with 9 bases in between. CDR3 protein: CASTGDSDTQYF. CDR3 DNA sequence: TGTGCCAGCACGGGGGACTCAGATACGCAGTATTTT.

The gene calls are TRBV27 and TRBJ1-5; no clear D. The CDR3 has 18 residues. The V gene's germline CDR1 is MNHEY and CDR2 SMNVEV (reference sequence). The ends were cut back, 7 bases at V and 0 bases at J, with 22 bases in the middle. The CDR3 sequence is CASKVGFLGNNSNQPQHF. The CDR3 DNA sequence: TGTGCCAGCAAGGTGGGTTTTCTCGGGAATAATAGCAATCAGCCCCAGCATTTT.

This clonotype appeared a few times. The rearrangement joins TRBV5-1 to TRBJ2-5; 11 bases align to TRBD2. This CDR3 spans 15 amino acids. The J segment lost 4 bases and the V segment lost 4 bases, leaving 6 bases of the junction unmatched. CDR1 and CDR2 (germline): SGHRS, YFSETQ. The CDR3 sequence is CASSKTGTSGETQYF. DNA of the CDR3: TGCGCCAGCAGCAAAACCGGGACTAGCGGAGAGACCCAGTACTTC.

Only a few counts were recorded for this clonotype. The rearrangement joins TRBV28 to TRBJ1-5; TRBD1 agrees at 7 bases. The CDR3 contains 15 residues. The V gene end was trimmed by 6 bases and the J gene end by 5 bases; junction bases not matched to a gene: 10. Germline V gene lookup returns CDR1 MDHEN and CDR2 SYDVKM. CDR3 residues: CASSPGQSMYQPQHF. CDR3 sequence (DNA): TGTGCCAGCAGCCCGGGACAGTCAATGTATCAGCCCCAGCATTTT. The variable domain in full, completed from reference TRBV28 and TRBJ1-5, reads DVKVTQSSRYLVKRTGEKVFLECVQDMDHENMFWYRQDPGLGLRLIYFSYDVKMKEKGDIPEGYSVSREKKERFSLILESASTNQTSMYLCASSPGQSMYQPQHFGDGTRLSIL.

Notes on this clonotype: A read error may explain this, as a much larger clone is one base away. The gene calls are TRBV27 and TRBJ2-7; 10 nucleotides agree with TRBD1. CDR3 size: 14 residues. The germline V gene encodes CDR1 MNHEY and CDR2 SMNVEV (reference sequence). The CDR3 reads CARSPGTGALEQYF. CDR3 DNA: TGTGCCCGCAGTCCCGGGACAGGGGCTCTGGAGCAGTACTTC.

This clonotype was detected ten times or more. This chain joins TRBV27 and TRBJ2-7; 9 nucleotides align to TRBD1. Germline V gene lookup returns CDR1 MNHEY and CDR2 SMNVEV (reference sequence). CDR3 length: 13 amino acids. The ends lost 9 bases at V and 1 base at J; junction bases unmatched: 4. CDR3 region: CASRQGVSYEQYF. For the CDR3, the DNA is TGTGCCAGTAGACAGGGGGTGTCCTACGAGCAGTACTTC.

This clonotype was seen a few times. The chain uses TRBV4-3 and TRBJ2-7, with 7 bases that match TRBD2. The CDR3 consists of 15 residues. V was clipped by 4 bases and J by 1 base; unmatched bases: 7. Germline values: CDR1 LGHNA, CDR2 YSLEER. CDR3 DNA sequence: TGCGCCAGCAGCCTTACCCCGGGGGGTTCCTACGAGCAGTACTTC. Its protein product is CASSLTPGGSYEQYF.

To note about this clonotype: One junction end does not reproduce the germline sequence, and a read error may be involved. J is TRBJ2-3 and V is TRBV7-6, with TRBD2 identical over 9 bases. Per the germline V gene, CDR1 is SGHVS and CDR2 is FNYEAQ. The CDR3 spans 17 residues. The CDR3 protein is CASSFAAGGRVTDAQYF. As DNA, the CDR3 is TGTGCCAGCAGCTTTGCAGCGGGAGGACGAGTCACAGATGCGCAGTATTTT.

This clonotype came up many times. The V call is TRBV5-1, the J call TRBJ2-3; TRBD1 might be the D (5 bases). The CDR3 consists of 16 residues. Germline V gene sequence: CDR1 SGHRS, CDR2 YFSETQ. The V and J ends lost 2 bases and 0 bases respectively, with 13 bases between them. CDR3 loop: CASSFLLGPSTDTQYF. CDR3 coding DNA: TGCGCCAGCAGCTTCCTTTTGGGGCCAAGCACAGATACGCAGTATTTT.

The table lists this clonotype with many counts. The chain couples TRBV20-1 to TRBJ2-7, with a tentative D call TRBD2 (5 bases). Between the trimmed V and J ends, which lost 6 bases and 3 bases, there was a span of 18 bases. Germline V lookup: CDR1 DFQATT, CDR2 SNEGSKA (reference sequence). The length of the CDR3 is 14 residues. CDR3: CSAPGLGLGYEQYF. The CDR3 region has the DNA TGCAGTGCCCCTGGACTGGGGTTGGGCTACGAGCAGTACTTC.

This clonotype occurred many times. J is TRBJ2-3 and V is TRBV7-8; D unresolved. The V gene lost 5 bases and the J gene lost 5 bases, with 8 bases spanning the gap. This CDR3 contains 12 residues. Germline V lookup: CDR1 SGHVS, CDR2 FQNEAQ. The CDR3 protein is CASSLAVDTQYF. CDR3 in DNA: TGTGCCAGCAGCCTCGCAGTAGATACGCAGTATTTT. Combining the CDR3 with reference TRBV7-8 and TRBJ2-3 gives the whole variable domain GAGVSQSPRYKVAKRGQDVALRCDPISGHVSLFWYQQALGQGPEFLTYFQNEAQLDKSGLPSDRFFAERPEGSVSTLKIQRTQQEDSAVYLCASSLAVDTQYFGPGTRLTVL.

The chain is built from TRBV28 and TRBJ1-5; D is perhaps TRBD1 (5 bases). The CDR3 covers 13 residues. Germline V gives CDR1 MDHEN, CDR2 SYDVKM. Deletions cut 10 bases from V and 6 bases from J, with 16 bases between. CDR3 in amino acids: CATTERGGQPQHF. The DNA of the CDR3 is TGTGCCACCACGGAGCGGGGCGGTCAGCCCCAGCATTTT.